One and the same sample provided the 9 T cell receptor beta chains below, sequenced in a study of spatial heterogeneity in lung cancer (dated by TCRdb to between 2018 and 2021). Results the study describes overall, beyond this receptor: A correlation was observed between the number of expanded intratumoral alpha and beta TCRs and the tumor nonsynonymous mutation count.

The intended sense of this specimen's time point label: sample taken at primary tumor resection. Their cognate antigens are unknown. The library came from 5' RACE. This sample was sequenced with a NextSeq 500. In TCRdb, the public reads were trimmed at Q25 with fastp and aligned with MiXCR, with productive beta chains retained. Rows are combined by CDR3 protein, so each entry shows the most common genes and DNA. The table for this sample lists about 16,000 distinct CDR3 sequences; approximately 5.8% of them were counted only once. Of the sample, approximately 10% is held by the ten largest clones. This specimen consisted of lung tumor tissue, obtained at surgery. The receptors shown here come from a female donor with early-stage non-small cell lung cancer.

By share of the sample, this clonotype is medium-sized (0.01 to 0.1%). A library made for alpha chains picked up this beta chain off target, so its size means little. V usage is TRBV20-1 and J usage is TRBJ2-5, with D perhaps TRBD1 (6 bases). Germline-derived CDR1 and CDR2 are DFQATT and SNEGSKA (reference sequence). This CDR3 spans 16 amino acids. V lost 0 bases and J lost 5, with 19 bases in between. The CDR3 DNA sequence: TGCAGTGCTAGAGATATGGGCAGGGGTAGCAAGGAGACCCAGTACTTC. Protein: CSARDMGRGSKETQYF.

Note on this clonotype: Little can be read into the size of this beta chain, an off-target read in a library designed for alpha chains. The rearrangement joins TRBV11-2 to TRBJ2-5; D unclear. Germline lookup yields CDR1 SGHAT and CDR2 FQNNGV. Trimming took off 5 bases at V and 5 bases at J, with 15 bases between the two ends. The CDR3 has 14 residues. CDR3: CASSANTEWETQYF. The CDR3 nucleotides are TGTGCCAGCAGCGCAAACACCGAGTGGGAGACCCAGTACTTC.

This clonotype has at least ten counts. Found in a library prepared for alpha chains, this beta chain is an off-target read, and its abundance has little meaning. This sequence joins TRBV19 and TRBJ1-5, with D perhaps TRBD1 (5 bases). The CDR3 contains 14 residues. Germline V gene data show CDR1 as LNHDA and CDR2 as SQIVND (reference sequence). Trimming pared 3 bases from V and 7 bases from J, leaving 13 bases between. In DNA, the CDR3 is TGTGCCAGTAGTATGATGGATTGGGGCCAGCCCCAGCATTTT. The encoded protein is CASSMMDWGQPQHF.

This clonotype was detected ten times or more. Since the library was made to target alpha chains, this beta chain is a stray read and its abundance is not meaningful. J is TRBJ2-2 and V is TRBV20-1, with TRBD1 as a possible D gene (6 bases). Trimming removed 3 bases from V and 2 bases from J, with 7 bases in between. Germline-derived CDR1 and CDR2 are DFQATT and SNEGSKA (reference sequence). CDR3 size: 13 residues. CDR3 in DNA: TGCAGTGCTAGGGACAGAAACACCGGGGAGCTGTTTTTT. It is translated as CSARDRNTGELFF.

This clonotype was counted ten times or more. This beta chain was picked up by a library intended for alpha chains and is off target, so its count carries little meaning. The chain combines TRBV5-1 with TRBJ2-5; D unresolved. The CDR3 runs to 14 residues. The V end lost 0 bases, the J end lost 3 bases, and 9 bases lay between the germline ends. The germline V gene encodes CDR1 SGHRS and CDR2 YFSETQ. Here the CDR3 DNA reads TGCGCCAGCAGCTTGGCCCAAGGAAAAGAGACCCAGTACTTC. It yields the protein CASSLAQGKETQYF.

Worth noting for this clonotype: The library was prepared for alpha chains; this beta chain is a stray read, so its frequency means little. The V call is TRBV12-3 or TRBV12-4, the J call TRBJ1-3; the D is unclear. This CDR3 has 14 residues. V was clipped by 6 bases and J by 0 bases, with 9 bases between them. This CDR3 reads CASRPITSGNTIYF. CDR3 nucleotides: TGTGCCAGCAGACCCATAACCTCTGGAAACACCATATATTTT.

This clonotype has ten or more counts. Because this beta chain is a stray read in a library intended to capture alpha chains, its abundance should not be given much weight. V and J are TRBV7-9 and TRBJ2-2; 9 nucleotides line up with TRBD1. The germline V gene encodes CDR1 SEHNR and CDR2 FQNEAQ (reference sequence). Trimming took 5 bases from V and 4 from J; bases not matched to a gene: 8. The CDR3 is 16 amino acids. The CDR3 sequence is CASSPRTGVLTGELFF. For the CDR3, the DNA is TGTGCCAGCAGCCCCCGGACAGGGGTGCTCACCGGGGAGCTGTTTTTT.

Within the sample, this clonotype is medium-sized. With the library built for alpha chains, this beta chain is off target and its frequency is not meaningful. The CDR3 DNA follows: TGCAGTGCTAGAGAGGGGACAGGGGACACCGGGGAGCTGTTTTTT. Amino acids: CSAREGTGDTGELFF. The J gene is TRBJ2-2, the V gene TRBV20-1; 10 nucleotides line up with TRBD1. This CDR3 comprises 15 residues. Germline V gives CDR1 DFQATT, CDR2 SNEGSKA (reference sequence). With 0 bases clipped from V and 3 bases from J, the junction kept 1 base outside the gene matches.

By its share, this clonotype is medium-sized. This beta chain was picked up by a library intended for alpha chains and is off target, so its count carries little meaning. V is TRBV2 and J is TRBJ2-1, with a tentative D call TRBD1 (6 bases). In germline, CDR1 is SNHLY, CDR2 FYNNEI. The V end was cut by 6 bases, the J end by 5 bases, with 17 bases between. The CDR3 has 15 residues. CDR3 protein: CASRASGTRDNEQFF. The CDR3, as DNA: TGTGCCAGCAGAGCCTCCGGGACAAGAGACAATGAGCAGTTCTTC.